These 8 T cell receptor beta chains originate from one sample sequenced in a study of blood T cells in healthy people across ages. For the second PCR, which ran for roughly 6 to 12 cycles, a sample-barcoded 5' primer and a J-beta primer mix were used. MiXCR was run by TCRdb on the 5' RACE reads, yielding one entry per CDR3 protein. The repertoire has over a million distinct CDR3 sequences, 40% to 50% of them found once; the top ten carry under 20%. The specimen was blood. All receptors derive from a woman in her fifties or sixties in good health.

The chain joins TRBV27 to TRBJ2-4; a weak D match, TRBD2 (5 bases). The V and J ends lost 3 bases and 5 bases respectively, with 14 bases between them. Germline assignment: CDR1 MNHEY and CDR2 SMNVEV (reference sequence). CDR3 length: 15 amino acids. As DNA, the CDR3 is TGTGCCAGCAGTTTGGTGGGAGAGAGGGAAAACATTCAGTACTTC. Its translation is CASSLVGERENIQYF.

A few counts support this clonotype. The chain carries TRBV5-1 and TRBJ2-5; no clear D. Germline V gene lookup returns CDR1 SGHRS and CDR2 YFSETQ. V was pared by 0 bases and J by 1 base, with 7 bases between. The CDR3 totals 14 residues. CDR3 loop: CASSLVDSQETQYF. CDR3 DNA sequence: TGCGCCAGCAGCTTGGTTGATAGCCAAGAGACCCAGTACTTC.

V usage is TRBV4-1 and J usage is TRBJ2-5; TRBD1 matches at 9 bases. Per the germline V gene, CDR1 is MGHRA and CDR2 is YSYEKL. With V trimmed by 3 bases and J by 3 bases, 5 bases remained unmatched. The CDR3 loop spans 15 amino acids. The CDR3 coding sequence is TGCGCCAGCAGCCATCCGGGACAGGGTAAAGAGACCCAGTACTTC. This translates into CASSHPGQGKETQYF.

The chain uses TRBV4-2 and TRBJ1-5; no firm D call. The CDR3 consists of 14 residues. Trimming left V 0 bases short and J 5 bases short, with 8 bases between. From germline, CDR1 is LGHNA and CDR2 YNFKEQ. The CDR3 protein is CASSQDIGDQPQHF. The CDR3 nucleotides read TGTGCCAGCAGCCAAGATATCGGGGATCAGCCCCAGCATTTT.

V and J are TRBV30 and TRBJ2-5, with 11 bases identical to TRBD1. The DNA end is a closer match to TRBJ2-7, so the J assignment may be wrong. The length of the CDR3 is 14 residues. Per germline, CDR1 GTSNPN and CDR2 SVGIG (reference sequence). The CDR3 region is CAWSLGQGADEQYF. The DNA of the CDR3 is TGTGCCTGGAGTCTAGGACAGGGGGCCGACGAGCAGTACTTC.

The rearrangement joins TRBV7-9 to TRBJ2-1; 9 bases map to TRBD1. The CDR3 is made up of 14 amino acids. Germline CDR1 is SEHNR and CDR2 is FQNEAQ (reference sequence). After removal of 8 bases from V and 13 bases from J, the junction contained 15 bases not matched to a gene. CDR3 region: CASVGDRAQETQFF. The CDR3, as DNA: TGTGCCAGCGTGGGGGACAGGGCCCAAGAGACCCAGTTCTTC.

The gene calls are TRBV15 and TRBJ2-7, with 13 positions matching TRBD2. CDR3 size: 17 residues. Germline trimming cut 6 bases from V and 0 bases from J; bases unmatched to any gene: 8. The V gene's germline CDR1 is LNHNV and CDR2 YYDKDF (reference sequence). The CDR3 nucleotides are TGTGCCACCAGGGGGACTAGCGGGATTACGTCCTCCTACGAGCAGTACTTC. Residues: CATRGTSGITSSYEQYF. Full variable domain (remainder filled in from reference TRBV15 and TRBJ2-7): DAMVIQNPRYQVTQFGKPVTLSCSQTLNHNVMYWYQQKSSQAPKLLFHYYDKDFNNEADTPDNFQSRRPNTSFCFLDIRSPGLGDTAMYLCATRGTSGITSSYEQYFGPGTRLTVT.

J is TRBJ2-3 and V is TRBV27, with 9 nucleotides matching TRBD1. The CDR3 consists of 16 residues. The V segment lost 5 bases and the J segment 4 bases; nucleotides outside the gene matches: 10. The V gene's germline CDR1 is MNHEY and CDR2 SMNVEV (reference sequence). Here the CDR3 reads CASSGGDRAPPDTQYF. DNA of the CDR3: TGTGCCAGCAGTGGCGGGGACAGGGCCCCCCCAGATACGCAGTATTTT.